A single sample is the source of the 20 T cell receptor beta chains below, sequenced in a study of siplizumab effects on memory and regulatory T cells. The method was immunoSEQ multiplex PCR; TCRdb's version includes in-frame clones alone and lacks a portion of them. This table holds 95,000 to 130,000 clones, roughly 94% found once. Source material: non-Treg CD4+ T cells sorted from blood. Receptor source: a human donor in good health.

The CDR3, as DNA: TGTGCCAGCAGCTTGGTCGGGTCCTCCTATAATTCACCCCTCCACTTT. It codes for CASSLVGSSYNSPLHF. V is TRBV5-4 and J is TRBJ1-6; D is unresolved. Germline CDR1 and CDR2: SGHNT and YYREEE (reference sequence). The CDR3 consists of 16 residues. V dropped 0 bases and J dropped 0 bases, with 7 bases sitting between them.

V is TRBV7-9 and J is TRBJ2-1; D is possibly TRBD2 (5 bases). In germline, CDR1 is SEHNR, CDR2 FQNEAQ (reference sequence). The CDR3 totals 16 residues. V was trimmed by 7 bases and J by 0 bases, leaving 16 bases between them. CDR3 residues: CASNYRDRSSYNEQFF. The CDR3 DNA is TGTGCCAGCAACTACCGGGATCGCAGCTCCTACAATGAGCAGTTCTTC.

The rearrangement uses TRBV11-2 and TRBJ2-2; D is unclear. Trimming stripped 2 bases from V and 0 bases from J, with 13 bases between. CDR3 length: 17 amino acids. Germline values: CDR1 SGHAT, CDR2 FQNNGV. The CDR3: CASSLSVYGANTGELFF. CDR3 in DNA: TGTGCCAGCAGCTTAAGTGTGTACGGAGCGAACACCGGGGAGCTGTTTTTT.

The V gene is TRBV5-1, the J gene TRBJ2-3; 8 nucleotides align to TRBD2. CDR3 size: 16 residues. The J segment lost 4 bases and the V segment lost 0 bases, leaving 7 bases of the junction unmatched. CDR1 is SGHRS, CDR2 YFSETQ, per germline. CDR3 sequence (DNA): TGCGCCAGCAGCTTGGGAACGGGAGGGAGTGCAGATACGCAGTATTTT. Protein product: CASSLGTGGSADTQYF.

This chain links TRBV30 with TRBJ2-7; possible D gene TRBD2, 5 bases. CDR1 is GTSNPN, CDR2 SVGIG, per germline (reference sequence). The CDR3 loop spans 13 amino acids. The V gene lost 1 base and the J gene lost 5 bases, with 12 bases spanning the gap. CDR3 amino acids: CAWSGSSLNEQYF. The CDR3 region has the DNA TGTGCCTGGAGTGGGTCTAGCCTTAACGAGCAGTACTTC.

This chain joins TRBV30 and TRBJ1-3; D possibly corresponds to TRBD1 (5 bases). This CDR3 is 11 amino acids long. Germline V gives CDR1 GTSNPN, CDR2 SVGIG (reference sequence). The V and J ends lost 0 bases and 15 bases respectively, with 12 bases between them. CDR3 nucleotide sequence: TGTGCCTGGAGTGTAGCTCAACAGGCATATTTT. The encoded protein is CAWSVAQQAYF. The full variable domain, in which reference TRBV30 and TRBJ1-3 provide the parts outside the CDR3, is SQTIHQWPATLVQPVGSPLSLECTVEGTSNPNLYWYRQAAGRGLQLLFYSVGIGQISSEVPQNLSASRPQDRQFILSSKKLLLSDSGFYLCAWSVAQQAYFGEGSWLTVV.

The count of this clone is one. V and J are TRBV5-6 and TRBJ2-7; D may be TRBD1 (5 bases). Germline loops: CDR1 SGHDT, CDR2 YYEEEE. The CDR3 runs 12 residues. V was pared by 4 bases and J by 12 bases, with 17 bases between. In DNA form, the CDR3 reads TGTGCCAGCAGCCAAACCGACAGTGGTCGGTACTTC. Translating it yields CASSQTDSGRYF.

This rearrangement joins TRBV9 to TRBJ2-7; D ambiguous. With 0 bases removed from V and 4 bases from J, the gap between germline ends came to 17 bases. The CDR3 is made up of 16 amino acids. The germline V gene encodes CDR1 SGDLS and CDR2 YYNGEE. CDR3 DNA: TGTGCCAGCAGCGTAGCCCTATGGCGCCTGGGTTACGAGCAGTACTTC. This translates into CASSVALWRLGYEQYF.

There are a few counts of this clone. The chain joins TRBV7-9 to TRBJ2-1; TRBD2 matches 7 bases. This CDR3 is 15 amino acids long. Per germline, CDR1 SEHNR and CDR2 FQNEAQ (reference sequence). V shed 4 bases and J 8 bases; nucleotides not matched to a gene: 11. CDR3 sequence reads: CASSSLAAAFYEQFF. DNA of the CDR3: TGTGCCAGCAGCTCCCTAGCGGCTGCCTTCTATGAGCAGTTCTTC.

The chain links TRBV12-5 to TRBJ1-6; perhaps TRBD1 as D (6 bases). This CDR3 comprises 15 residues. Trimming stripped 5 bases from V and 14 bases from J, with 22 bases between. The germline CDR1 and CDR2 sequences are LGHNT and FRNRAP. CDR3 sequence reads: CASGPYFAGRGTLHF. Written as DNA, the CDR3 is TGTGCTAGTGGTCCTTATTTTGCGGGAAGGGGGACCCTCCACTTT.

The chain links TRBV27 to TRBJ2-5; D may be TRBD2 (5 bases). This CDR3 is built from 15 residues. The germline CDR1 and CDR2 sequences are MNHEY and SMNVEV (reference sequence). Deletions cut 2 bases from V and 2 bases from J, with 12 bases between. The CDR3 sequence: CASSLRAGHQETQYF. The CDR3 coding sequence is TGTGCCAGCAGTTTAAGGGCGGGCCATCAAGAGACCCAGTACTTC.

V is TRBV30 and J is TRBJ2-3; TRBD1 matches at 8 bases. The J segment lost 5 bases and the V segment lost 5 bases, leaving 9 bases of the junction unmatched. Germline V lookup: CDR1 GTSNPN, CDR2 SVGIG (reference sequence). The CDR3 has 14 amino acids. In DNA form, the CDR3 reads TGTGCCTGGGTGGTCCAGGGGGCGGTAGATACGCAGTATTTT. Encoded protein: CAWVVQGAVDTQYF.

This clone was counted a few times. V usage is TRBV7-2 and J usage is TRBJ2-1; 7 bases line up with TRBD2. The V gene end was trimmed by 2 bases and the J gene end by 4 bases; junction bases not matched to a gene: 11. Germline V lookup: CDR1 SGHTA, CDR2 FQGNSA. CDR3 length: 17 amino acids. CDR3 sequence reads: CASSLWTGASGYNEQFF. The CDR3 DNA reads TGTGCCAGCAGCTTATGGACCGGTGCTAGCGGTTACAATGAGCAGTTCTTC.

J is TRBJ1-4 and V is TRBV6-5; D is possibly TRBD1 (6 bases). Trimming took off 6 bases at V and 5 bases at J, with 16 bases between the two ends. The germline gives CDR1 MNHEY, CDR2 SVGAGI. This CDR3 comprises 15 residues. CDR3 nucleotides: TGTGCCAGCAGATTTTCCGGGACACCAAATGAAAAACTGTTTTTT. Translating gives CASRFSGTPNEKLFF.

The gene calls are TRBV27 and TRBJ1-2; D gene uncertain. This CDR3 has 12 residues. The V gene lost 5 bases and the J gene lost 4 bases, with 8 bases spanning the gap. The germline V gene has CDR1 MNHEY and CDR2 SMNVEV (reference sequence). The CDR3 nucleotides are TGTGCCAGCAGTGGCGCAGGCTATGGCTACACCTTC. It is translated as CASSGAGYGYTF.

This chain uses TRBV2 with TRBJ1-1; D not certain. The germline V and J ends were trimmed by 5 bases and 9 bases, with 7 bases remaining between them. This CDR3 is built from 10 residues. Germline CDR1 and CDR2: SNHLY and FYNNEI. For the CDR3, the DNA is TGTGCCAGCAGTATCTTACAAGCTTTCTTT. Its protein is CASSILQAFF.

The rearrangement uses TRBV7-2 and TRBJ1-2; D unclear. From germline, CDR1 is SGHTA and CDR2 FQGNSA. The CDR3 spans 11 residues. The V gene lost 3 bases and the J gene lost 8 bases, with 7 bases spanning the gap. CDR3 loop: CASSFSYGYTF. CDR3 bases: TGTGCCAGCAGCTTCAGCTACGGCTACACCTTC.

The gene calls are TRBV9 and TRBJ1-6; possible D gene TRBD1, 5 bases. The CDR3 spans 16 residues. Per the germline V gene, CDR1 is SGDLS and CDR2 is YYNGEE. Deletions cut 0 bases from V and 7 bases from J, with 14 bases between. CDR3 in DNA: TGTGCCAGCAGCGTAGAGTCAGGGCTTCCCAATTCACCCCTCCACTTT. Translating gives CASSVESGLPNSPLHF.

V usage is TRBV6-5 and J usage is TRBJ1-2; 7 bases agree with TRBD1. The CDR3 has 14 residues. Germline CDR1 is MNHEY and CDR2 is SVGAGI. With 6 bases clipped from V and 5 bases from J, the junction kept 9 bases outside the gene matches. The CDR3: CASRSGQVEYGYTF. Here the CDR3 DNA reads TGTGCCAGCAGGAGTGGACAGGTGGAATATGGCTACACCTTC.

CDR3 in DNA: TGTGCCAGCTTCAATCGACCTCCTCAAGAGACCCAGTACTTC. Amino acid sequence: CASFNRPPQETQYF. V usage is TRBV6-6 and J usage is TRBJ2-5; no definite D call. The CDR3 totals 14 residues. Germline V gene lookup returns CDR1 MNHNY and CDR2 SVGAGI (reference sequence). The ends were cut back, 8 bases at V and 2 bases at J, with 15 bases in the middle.